The T cell receptor (beta chain) under discussion was sequenced for a study of T cells in Graves' hyperthyroidism and ophthalmopathy (dated by TCRdb to between 2018 and 2020). Regarding the research as a whole: Peripheral blood samples were taken at the time of initial diagnosis, prior to any treatment. Prospective prediction of ophthalmopathy was tested in an independent validation cohort of 18 hyperthyroidism patients and 15 to 17 patients who later progressed to ophthalmopathy. Once sampling was done, hyperthyroidism patients were given methimazole at a starting dose of 30 mg daily, whereas ophthalmopathy patients were given high-dose intravenous methylprednisolone. To identify TCR V-J signatures that set the groups apart, the researchers used a discovery cohort of more than 95 patients, made up of 43 with Graves' ophthalmopathy and 57 with stable Graves' hyperthyroidism. Thyroid tissue and blood T-cell repertoires from about six Graves' hyperthyroidism patients were also compared in the study. For training and testing, the roughly 100 patients in the discovery cohort were randomly divided in a 7:3 ratio. According to the paper, TCR Vbeta CDR3 sequencing was carried out on approximately 140 peripheral blood samples, which came from fewer than 50 ophthalmopathy, around 74 hyperthyroidism and about 17 progressor patients.

This clonotype was recorded a few times. The antigen it binds to is not known. No per-base quality is available; no much larger clone lies one base away. The TCR beta CDR3 regions were amplified from RNA transcripts. For the first round of RT-PCR on the TCR CDR3, the HTBI primer set was used together with the Qiagen OneStep RT-PCR kit. The libraries were constructed in a second round of multiplex PCR and then size-selected and purified. Paired-end sequencing of the libraries was performed with 100 bp reads on an Illumina HiSeq2000. In the authors' own workflow: SOAPnuke was used to process the raw data, removing reads that contained adapters or uncalled bases, had a mean Phred below 15, or lacked an exact match to the constant primer or identifier. High-quality paired reads were merged using COPE v1.2.5, and each unique nucleotide sequence was defined as a clonotype. MiTCR v1.1 was used to align the clonotypes against IMGT TRBV, TRBD and TRBJ reference segments. The analysis included only V-J combinations with a frequency above 0.0001, which together covered over 98% of the repertoires. A TCS score was defined as the ratio of F50 (clonal expansion) to E x V (chaos), with BLOSUM62-based TCRdist applied between CDR3 peptides within each V-J. Welch's t-statistics and random forest reduced 514 V-J features to 10 to 15, which were used in a naive Bayes classifier (R e1071). TCRdb cleaned the public reads at Q25 with fastp, built clones with MiXCR and kept in-frame beta chains. Entries that share a CDR3 protein sequence are merged under the most common genes and DNA. TCRdb's processing, not the authors' own work, is the source of the V and J calls. The sample table shows 730,000 or so distinct CDR3 sequences, and 18% are seen once. Together, the top ten hold about a sixth of the sample.

The hyperthyroidism patients were between 18 and 65 years old and newly diagnosed, with a disease duration of less than 2 months. Exclusion was applied to patients with uncontrolled infections, other autoimmune diseases, pregnancy or lactation. Clinical symptoms, serum thyroxine and TRAb, thyroid ultrasound, and orbital computed tomography formed the basis for the diagnoses. For progressor patients, blood was drawn at the first diagnosis of hyperthyroidism, before any ophthalmopathy symptoms had appeared. PBMCs were isolated from 10 ml of fresh peripheral blood by Ficoll-Paque density gradient centrifugation. Progressor patients were first diagnosed with Graves' hyperthyroidism and then developed ophthalmopathy during follow-up. Total RNA was extracted with Trizol reagent, and quality was checked on an Agilent 2100 Bioanalyzer. The full study reports these points: Blood samples also contained most of the expanded thyroid clonotypes (frequency above 0.001), which suggests that blood repertoires may reflect thyroid immune responses. In cross-validation, a model built on a 13 V-J signature told ophthalmopathy apart from stable hyperthyroidism with under 90% sensitivity and about 81% specificity, and in testing the same model reached 80%/75%. In validation, progression to ophthalmopathy was predicted by the model with roughly 71% sensitivity and 72.22% specificity, a median of roughly 6.4 months before onset. No statistical method was used to fix the sample size in advance, and group allocation was not hidden from the investigators.

CDR1 and CDR2, looked up from the germline V gene, are MNHNS and SASEGT. The CDR3 starts with the cysteine, ends with the phenylalanine, and has 13 residues. The DNA shown is the 39-base CDR3, in frame from base 1. V is clipped by 4 bases and J by 9 bases, and the sequence between their germline boundaries is 10 bases long. This sequence originates from a woman in her forties or fifties with Graves' hyperthyroidism that later progressed to Graves' ophthalmopathy. Recombination connected TRBV6-1 to TRBJ1-6, with the D gene not clear enough to name. Sequencing input: blood. The CDR3 loop reads CASSGTQLSPLHF. The sequence in DNA is TGTGCCAGCAGTGGAACACAACTTTCACCCCTCCACTTT.